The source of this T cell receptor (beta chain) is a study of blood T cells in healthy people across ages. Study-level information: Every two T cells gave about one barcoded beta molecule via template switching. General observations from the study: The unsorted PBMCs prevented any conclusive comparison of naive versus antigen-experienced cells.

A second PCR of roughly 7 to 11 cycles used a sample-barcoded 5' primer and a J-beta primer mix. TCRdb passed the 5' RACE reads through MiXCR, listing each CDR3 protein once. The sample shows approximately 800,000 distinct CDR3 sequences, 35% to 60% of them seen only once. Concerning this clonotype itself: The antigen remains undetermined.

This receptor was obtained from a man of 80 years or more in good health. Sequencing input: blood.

The CDR3 loop reads CSAGTANGYEQYF. The CDR3 coding sequence is TGCAGTGCGGGGACAGCGAACGGATACGAGCAGTACTTC. The genes are TRBV20-1 and TRBJ2-7; the match to TRBD1 covers 7 bases. V shed 6 bases and J 4 bases; nucleotides not matched to a gene: 9. This CDR3 comprises 13 residues. CDR1 is DFQATT, CDR2 SNEGSKA, per germline (reference sequence).